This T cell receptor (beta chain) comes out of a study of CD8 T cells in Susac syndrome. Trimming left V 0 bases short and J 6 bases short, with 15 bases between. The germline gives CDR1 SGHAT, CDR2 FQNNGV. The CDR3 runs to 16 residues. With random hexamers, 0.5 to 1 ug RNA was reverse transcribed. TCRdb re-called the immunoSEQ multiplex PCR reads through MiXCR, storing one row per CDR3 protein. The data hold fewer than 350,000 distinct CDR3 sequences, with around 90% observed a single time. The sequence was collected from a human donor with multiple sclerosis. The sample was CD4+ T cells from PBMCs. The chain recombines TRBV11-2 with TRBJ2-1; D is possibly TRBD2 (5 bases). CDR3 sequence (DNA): TGTGCCAGCAGCTTAGATGGACCCCCAGCGGTCAATGAGCAGTTCTTC. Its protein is CASSLDGPPAVNEQFF.